This note documents a single T cell receptor (beta chain) sequence. The antigen is unknown. The entry originates in a study of cytomegalovirus exposure and HLA in healthy donors. Study observations and caveats: With DRB1 most and HLA-C fewest, TCR association rates differed between HLA loci in a later analysis.

Germline CDR1 reads SGHKS; CDR2 reads YYEKEE (reference sequence). The CDR3 totals 14 residues. J was trimmed by 4 bases and V by 4 bases; bases with no gene match: 3. PCR primers comprised 60 Vbeta and 13 Jbeta primers. TCRdb's table, derived via immunoSEQ multiplex PCR, lists solely in-frame clones and lacks some. Its listing shows 30,000 to 40,000 clones. The TCR originated in a man in his forties or fifties in good health and CMV-seropositive. V usage is TRBV5-5 and J usage is TRBJ1-1, with TRBD1 matching over 11 bases. The sequenced material came from PBMCs. The CDR3 DNA is TGTGCCAGCAGCCTGGGGACAGGGGGCACTGAAGCTTTCTTT. Translation: CASSLGTGGTEAFF.